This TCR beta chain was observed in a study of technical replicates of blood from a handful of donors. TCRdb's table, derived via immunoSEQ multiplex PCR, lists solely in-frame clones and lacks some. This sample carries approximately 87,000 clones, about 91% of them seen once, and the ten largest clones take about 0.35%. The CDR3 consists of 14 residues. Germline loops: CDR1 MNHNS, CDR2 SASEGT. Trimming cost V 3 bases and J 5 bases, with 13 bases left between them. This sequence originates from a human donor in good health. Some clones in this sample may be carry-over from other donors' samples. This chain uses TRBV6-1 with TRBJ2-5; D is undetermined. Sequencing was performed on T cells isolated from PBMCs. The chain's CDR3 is CASSEAGFRETQYF. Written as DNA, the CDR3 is TGTGCCAGCAGTGAGGCAGGCTTCAGGGAGACCCAGTACTTC.